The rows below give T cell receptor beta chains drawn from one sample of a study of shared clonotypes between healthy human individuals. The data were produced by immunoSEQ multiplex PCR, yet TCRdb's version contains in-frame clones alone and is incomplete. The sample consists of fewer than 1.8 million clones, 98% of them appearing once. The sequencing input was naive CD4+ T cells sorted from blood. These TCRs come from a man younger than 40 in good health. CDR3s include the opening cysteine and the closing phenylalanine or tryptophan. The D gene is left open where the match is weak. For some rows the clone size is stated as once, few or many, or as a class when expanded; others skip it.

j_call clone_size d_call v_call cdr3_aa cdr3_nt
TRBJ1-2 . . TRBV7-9 CASSSGTNYGYTF TGTGCCAGCAGCTCGGGTACTAACTATGGCTACACCTTC
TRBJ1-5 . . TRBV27 CASSFAGFNQPQHF TGTGCCAGCAGTTTCGCAGGGTTTAATCAGCCCCAGCATTTT
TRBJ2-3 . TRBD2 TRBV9 CASSVAGTSVDTQYF TGTGCCAGCAGCGTAGCTGGGACTAGCGTTGATACGCAGTATTTT
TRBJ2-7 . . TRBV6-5 CASSSSYLGDYEQYF TGTGCCAGCAGTTCCTCCTACCTTGGCGACTACGAGCAGTACTTC
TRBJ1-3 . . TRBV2 CASSEGSPGNTIYF TGTGCCAGCAGTGAGGGGTCACCTGGAAACACCATATATTTT
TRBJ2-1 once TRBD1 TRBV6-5 CASSYSRQGADNEQFF TGTGCCAGCAGTTACTCACGGCAGGGGGCGGACAATGAGCAGTTCTTC
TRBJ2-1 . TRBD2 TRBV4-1 CASSQDLITLAGYNEQFF TGCGCCAGCAGCCAAGATCTTATTACACTAGCGGGTTACAATGAGCAGTTCTTC
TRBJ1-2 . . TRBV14 CASSHEWPTDGYTF TGTGCCAGCAGCCACGAGTGGCCCACTGATGGCTACACCTTC
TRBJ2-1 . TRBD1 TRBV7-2 CASSKTGSSYNEQFF TGTGCCAGCAGCAAGACAGGGAGCTCCTACAATGAGCAGTTCTTC
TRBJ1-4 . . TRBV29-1 CSVGGGEKLFF TGCAGCGTTGGGGGTGGTGAAAAACTGTTTTTT
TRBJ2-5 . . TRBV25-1 CASKQETQYF TGTGCCAGCAAACAGGAGACCCAGTACTTC
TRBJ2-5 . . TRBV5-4 CASSLPGESEETQYF TGTGCCAGCAGCTTACCGGGGGAGTCGGAAGAGACCCAGTACTTC
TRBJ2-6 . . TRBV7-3 CASSLGSVSGANVLTF TGTGCCAGCAGCTTAGGGAGCGTTTCTGGGGCCAACGTCCTGACTTTC
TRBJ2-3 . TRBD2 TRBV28 CASSSQRGSTDTQYF TGTGCCAGCAGCTCTCAGCGGGGGAGCACAGATACGCAGTATTTT
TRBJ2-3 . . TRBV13 CASSNLGRIRTDTQYF TGTGCCAGCAGCAACCTAGGGCGGATCCGCACAGATACGCAGTATTTT
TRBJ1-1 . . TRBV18 CASSPQPWNTEAFF TGTGCCAGCTCACCCCAACCCTGGAACACTGAAGCTTTCTTT
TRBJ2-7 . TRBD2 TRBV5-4 CASSLRLAGGKEQYF TGTGCCAGCAGCCTGCGTCTAGCGGGAGGAAAGGAGCAGTACTTC
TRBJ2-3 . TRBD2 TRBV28 CASSGAPLLAGVSDTQYF TGTGCCAGCAGTGGGGCCCCTTTGCTAGCGGGAGTTTCAGATACGCAGTATTTT
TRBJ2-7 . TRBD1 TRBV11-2 CASRGPRTGIRYEQYF TGTGCCAGCAGAGGGCCCCGGACAGGGATTCGGTACGAGCAGTACTTC
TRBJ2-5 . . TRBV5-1 CASSLGGQETQYF TGCGCCAGCAGCTTGGGGGGACAAGAGACCCAGTACTTC
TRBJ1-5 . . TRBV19 CASSIRGAGNQPQHF TGTGCCAGTAGTATCCGGGGGGCAGGCAATCAGCCCCAGCATTTT
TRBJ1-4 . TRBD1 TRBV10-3 CAISRQGAHEKLFF TGTGCCATCAGCCGTCAGGGGGCACATGAAAAACTGTTTTTT
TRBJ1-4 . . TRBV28 CASRSPVSGEKLFF TGTGCCAGCAGGTCGCCGGTCAGTGGGGAAAAACTGTTTTTT
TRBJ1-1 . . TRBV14 CASSLQGNTEAFF TGTGCCAGCAGCCTACAGGGGAACACTGAAGCTTTCTTT
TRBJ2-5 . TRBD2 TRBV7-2 CASSFSGSGETQYF TGTGCCAGCAGCTTTAGCGGGAGCGGAGAGACCCAGTACTTC
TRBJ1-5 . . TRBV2 CASSDQSIGQPQHF TGTGCCAGCAGCGATCAATCGATAGGTCAGCCCCAGCATTTT
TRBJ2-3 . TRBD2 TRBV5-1 CASKAGPTDTQYF TGCGCCAGTAAAGCGGGACCCACAGATACGCAGTATTTT
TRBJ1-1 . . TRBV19 CASSVLMLGFMNTEAFF TGTGCCAGTAGTGTACTAATGCTCGGGTTCATGAACACTGAAGCTTTCTTT
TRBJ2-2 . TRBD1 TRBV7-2 CASSPRQGTTGELFF TGTGCCAGCAGCCCACGACAGGGAACAACCGGGGAGCTGTTTTTT
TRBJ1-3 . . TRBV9 CASSLGPSGNTIYF TGTGCCAGCAGCCTCGGGCCCTCTGGAAACACCATATATTTT
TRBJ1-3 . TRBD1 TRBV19 CASTVGQGRLSGNTIYF TGTGCCAGTACCGTCGGACAGGGCCGTCTCTCTGGAAACACCATATATTTT
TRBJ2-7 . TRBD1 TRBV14 CASSLLTGGTMGQYF TGTGCCAGCAGCCTCCTGACAGGGGGCACAATGGGGCAGTACTTC
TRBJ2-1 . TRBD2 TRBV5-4 CASSLGLAKGNEQFF TGTGCCAGCAGCTTGGGACTAGCGAAGGGCAATGAGCAGTTCTTC
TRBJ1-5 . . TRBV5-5 CASSPNRADQPQHF TGTGCCAGCAGCCCAAACAGGGCCGATCAGCCCCAGCATTTT
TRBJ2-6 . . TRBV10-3 CATQGTGANVLTF TGTGCCACCCAGGGGACTGGGGCCAACGTCCTGACTTTC
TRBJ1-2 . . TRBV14 CASSQSAAYGYTF TGTGCCAGCAGCCAATCGGCAGCCTATGGCTACACCTTC
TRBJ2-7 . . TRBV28 CASRGVSYEQYF TGTGCCAGCAGGGGCGTCTCCTACGAGCAGTACTTC
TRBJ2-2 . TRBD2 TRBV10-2 CASKELAGGQGTGELFF TGCGCCAGCAAAGAACTAGCGGGAGGGCAGGGCACCGGGGAGCTGTTTTTT
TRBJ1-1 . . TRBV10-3 CAISAVDTEAFF TGTGCCATCAGTGCCGTGGACACTGAAGCTTTCTTT
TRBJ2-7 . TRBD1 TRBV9 CASSVAGDRVYEQYF TGTGCCAGCAGCGTAGCAGGCGACAGGGTCTACGAGCAGTACTTC
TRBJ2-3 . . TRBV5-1 CASSTGSTDTQYF TGCGCCAGCAGCACAGGGAGCACAGATACGCAGTATTTT
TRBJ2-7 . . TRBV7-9 CASSSVRGTTIYEQYF TGTGCCAGCAGCTCAGTGAGGGGGACTACAATCTACGAGCAGTACTTC
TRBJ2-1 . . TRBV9 CASSDYRDPFYNEQFF TGTGCCAGCAGCGACTACAGGGACCCGTTCTACAATGAGCAGTTCTTC
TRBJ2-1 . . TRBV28 CASSSAGAINEQFF TGTGCCAGCAGTTCCGCGGGGGCCATTAATGAGCAGTTCTTC
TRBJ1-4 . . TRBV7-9 CASSLAGGSREKLFF TGTGCCAGCAGCTTAGCGGGAGGCAGTAGGGAAAAACTGTTTTTT
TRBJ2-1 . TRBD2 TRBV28 CASSLPSRGSFSYNEQFF TGTGCCAGCAGTTTACCCTCCCGCGGGAGTTTCTCCTACAATGAGCAGTTCTTC
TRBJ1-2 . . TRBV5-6 CASSATFQGMRGYTF TGTGCCAGCAGCGCCACATTCCAGGGTATGAGGGGCTACACCTTC
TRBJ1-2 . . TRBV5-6 CASSPRHGRDSF TGTGCCAGCAGCCCGAGACACGGCCGAGACTCCTTC
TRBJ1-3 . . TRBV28 CASSPGRTRDF TGTGCCAGCAGCCCCGGACGGACCAGGGATTTT
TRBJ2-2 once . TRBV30 CAWTRFTGELFF TGTGCCTGGACGAGGTTCACCGGGGAGCTGTTTTTT
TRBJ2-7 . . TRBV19 CASSSGLLHYEQYF TGTGCCAGTAGTAGTGGGCTTCTACACTACGAGCAGTACTTC
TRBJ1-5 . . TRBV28 CASLGLHLQVQPQHF TGTGCCAGTTTGGGGTTGCACCTGCAGGTTCAGCCCCAGCATTTT
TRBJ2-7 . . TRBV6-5 CASSYTDRPSSYEQYF TGTGCCAGCAGTTACACAGACAGGCCCAGCTCCTACGAGCAGTACTTC
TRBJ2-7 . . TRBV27 CASSLFGGAYEQYF TGTGCCAGCAGTCTCTTCGGCGGGGCCTACGAGCAGTACTTC